The 20 T cell receptor beta chains reported below all come from one sample, sequenced in a study of CD8+ T cells in alopecia areata. Extracted RNA was reverse transcribed, and the resulting cDNA served as sequencing template. The table came from immunoSEQ multiplex PCR; TCRdb's copy has only in-frame clones and leaves some out. The sample lists roughly 170,000 clones, over 50% seen once, with roughly 15% in the top ten. Sequencing was performed on CD4+ T cells sorted from blood, taken at week 0. The receptors here all came from a human donor with alopecia areata.

The V call is TRBV5-6, the J call TRBJ1-6; D is possibly TRBD1 (5 bases). Germline V CDR1 and CDR2: SGHDT, YYEEEE. The ends were cut back, 7 bases at V and 6 bases at J, with 14 bases in the middle. The CDR3 covers 14 residues. Written as DNA, the CDR3 is TGTGCCAGCGCCTACCGGAGGGGTAATTCACCCCTCCACTTT. Translated, it gives CASAYRRGNSPLHF.

V and J are TRBV29-1 and TRBJ1-4; D is possibly TRBD1 (5 bases). The CDR3 is made up of 14 amino acids. In germline, CDR1 is SQVTM, CDR2 ANQGSEA. Trimming removed 4 bases at V and 2 bases at J, with 11 bases between. The CDR3 reads CSVVIGATNEKLFF. The CDR3 region has the DNA TGCAGCGTTGTTATAGGGGCGACTAATGAAAAACTGTTTTTT.

The V gene is TRBV30, the J gene TRBJ1-1; D not certain. The CDR3 loop spans 11 amino acids. Looked up from germline, CDR1 is GTSNPN and CDR2 is SVGIG (reference sequence). V lost 1 base and J lost 10, with 10 bases in between. As DNA, the CDR3 is TGTGCCTGGAGTGCGTCCGGGAGAGCTTTCTTT. Its protein product is CAWSASGRAFF.

This chain connects TRBV5-1 to TRBJ2-7, with 11 bases fitting TRBD1. Trimming removed 3 bases from V and 2 bases from J; junction bases left unmatched: 1. CDR1 and CDR2 (germline): SGHRS, YFSETQ. The CDR3 contains 14 residues. The CDR3 sequence is CASSSGQGAYEQYF. CDR3 DNA: TGCGCCAGCAGCTCGGGACAGGGGGCCTACGAGCAGTACTTC.

Comment on this clone: The junction and the germline gene differ at one end; a read error may be behind it. This chain joins TRBV30 and TRBJ2-7; 8 bases align to TRBD1. The CDR3 extends over 15 amino acids. Germline CDR1 GTSNPN, CDR2 SVGIG (reference sequence). CDR3 sequence (DNA): TGTGCCTGGAGTCCTTACCGGACAGGGACTTACGGGCAGTACTTC. Protein: CAWSPYRTGTYGQYF.

This chain uses TRBV5-1 with TRBJ2-7; no clear D gene. The length of the CDR3 is 13 residues. The V end was cut by 0 bases, the J end by 3 bases, with 7 bases between. Germline V gene data show CDR1 as SGHRS and CDR2 as YFSETQ. The CDR3 DNA reads as TGCGCCAGCAGCTTGGGGGCACTCTACGAGCAGTACTTC. Amino acids: CASSLGALYEQYF. The whole variable domain, filled in from reference TRBV5-1 and TRBJ2-7, reads KAGVTQTPRYLIKTRGQQVTLSCSPISGHRSVSWYQQTPGQGLQFLFEYFSETQRNKGNFPGRFSGRQFSNSRSEMNVSTLELGDSALYLCASSLGALYEQYFGPGTRLTVT.

This clone was counted once. The chain carries TRBV29-1 and TRBJ2-5; D may be TRBD2 (5 bases). The tail of the sequence fits TRBJ2-7 better, so the J call may be wrong. This CDR3 spans 12 amino acids. CDR1 and CDR2 (germline): SQVTM, ANQGSEA. CDR3 region: CSVALGSYEQYF. The CDR3 DNA follows: TGCAGCGTCGCACTAGGGAGTTACGAGCAGTACTTC.

This CDR3 reads CASSLPSIGTGKSPLHF. CDR3 DNA: TGTGCCAGCAGCTTACCCTCGATCGGGACAGGGAAATCACCCCTCCACTTT. J is TRBJ1-6 and V is TRBV11-2, with TRBD1 identical over 9 bases. The germline V gene encodes CDR1 SGHAT and CDR2 FQNNGV. The ends lost 2 bases at V and 10 bases at J; junction bases unmatched: 12. The CDR3 spans 17 residues.

The chain carries TRBV5-1 and TRBJ2-5; no reliable D call. V lost 1 base and J lost 1, with 11 bases in between. The germline V gene encodes CDR1 SGHRS and CDR2 YFSETQ. The CDR3 is 15 residues long. CDR3 sequence: CASSLNAGPQETQYF. The CDR3, as DNA: TGCGCCAGCAGCTTGAACGCAGGACCCCAAGAGACCCAGTACTTC.

This clone was observed a handful of times. The V call is TRBV7-2, the J call TRBJ1-6, with TRBD1 as a possible D gene (5 bases). In germline, CDR1 is SGHTA, CDR2 FQGNSA. V lost 5 bases and J 4 bases, leaving 9 bases between the germline ends. The CDR3 spans 14 residues. CDR3 sequence: CASSIRGYNSPLHF. Written as DNA, the CDR3 is TGTGCCAGCAGCATCCGGGGGTATAATTCACCCCTCCACTTT.

This clone was recorded a few times. The chain employs TRBV21-1 and TRBJ1-5; the D call in the table, TRBD1, was not verified against the DNA. TRBV21-1 constitutes a pseudogene. This CDR3 region has 20 residues. This CDR3 reads CASSKYRGTGGPYSNQPQHF. The CDR3 nucleotides are TGTGCCAGCAGCAAATATAGGGGGACAGGGGGTCCCTATAGCAATCAGCCCCAGCATTTT.

In this sample, this clone turned up a few times. The chain employs TRBV25-1 and TRBJ2-5; D is ambiguous. Trimming cost V 7 bases and J 5 bases, with 14 bases left between them. This CDR3 has 13 residues. Germline loops: CDR1 MGHDK, CDR2 SYGVNS. The CDR3 region is CASTSAFVETQYF. CDR3 DNA: TGTGCCAGCACATCAGCATTCGTTGAGACCCAGTACTTC.

The V and J genes are TRBV13 and TRBJ1-5; no firm D call. Per germline, CDR1 PRHDT and CDR2 FYEKMQ (reference sequence). The CDR3 consists of 13 residues. Trimming shortened V by 3 bases and J by 4 bases, and 7 bases separated the two germline ends. CDR3 protein: CASSFSKNQPQHF. DNA of the CDR3: TGTGCCAGCAGCTTCAGCAAAAATCAGCCCCAGCATTTT.

This CDR3 reads CAISESDSQETQYF. CDR3 coding DNA: TGTGCCATCAGTGAGTCCGACAGCCAAGAGACCCAGTACTTC. The V gene is TRBV10-3, the J gene TRBJ2-5, with TRBD1 as a possible D gene (5 bases). V gave up 0 bases and J gave up 1 base, with 6 bases separating them. This CDR3 is 14 amino acids long. The germline V gene has CDR1 ENHRY and CDR2 SYGVKD.

This clone was observed once. In nucleotides, the CDR3 is TGTGCCATCTCACCGGGCACCCAAGAGACCCAGTACTTC. Translating it yields CAISPGTQETQYF. V is TRBV10-3 and J is TRBJ2-5, with no clear D. The V gene lost 8 bases and the J gene lost 1 base, with 11 bases spanning the gap. This CDR3 is 13 amino acids long. Germline values: CDR1 ENHRY, CDR2 SYGVKD.

The rearrangement links TRBV7-2 to TRBJ1-2; perhaps TRBD1 as D (5 bases). The V end was cut by 1 base, the J end by 4 bases, with 10 bases between. Germline V lookup: CDR1 SGHTA, CDR2 FQGNSA. The CDR3 has 14 residues. CDR3 region: CASSLVGQGYGYTF. The CDR3 bases are TGTGCCAGCAGCTTAGTTGGGCAGGGCTATGGCTACACCTTC.

The CDR3 loop reads CASSYRGQFGEAFF. CDR3 bases: TGTGCCAGCAGTTACCGAGGACAGTTCGGTGAAGCTTTCTTT. This rearrangement joins TRBV6-5 to TRBJ1-1; TRBD1 is a possible D gene (6 bases). Germline CDR1 is MNHEY and CDR2 is SVGAGI. Trimming cost V 2 bases and J 7 bases, with 14 bases left between them. The CDR3 extends over 14 amino acids.

The gene calls are TRBV4-1 and TRBJ1-6; D possibly corresponds to TRBD1 (5 bases). Trimming stripped 1 base from V and 11 bases from J, with 15 bases between. CDR3 size: 15 residues. Germline CDR1 reads MGHRA; CDR2 reads YSYEKL. In DNA, the CDR3 is TGCGCCAGCAGCCAAGGGGGGACGGCGTTTCCACCCCTCCACTTT. Its translation is CASSQGGTAFPPLHF.

This clone has a handful of counts. The V call is TRBV19, the J call TRBJ2-7; D not resolved. In germline, CDR1 is LNHDA, CDR2 SQIVND (reference sequence). V lost 3 bases to trimming and J lost 3 bases, with 9 bases between them. The CDR3 is 13 amino acids. CDR3: CASSIGDIYEQYF. DNA of the CDR3: TGTGCCAGTAGTATCGGAGACATCTACGAGCAGTACTTC.

The V call is TRBV2, the J call TRBJ2-2, with D tentatively TRBD1 (6 bases). V was pared by 5 bases and J by 2 bases, with 9 bases between. The germline CDR1 and CDR2 sequences are SNHLY and FYNNEI. The CDR3 consists of 14 residues. In DNA, the CDR3 is TGTGCCAGCAGTCGGGACATAAACACCGGGGAGCTGTTTTTT. Protein: CASSRDINTGELFF.